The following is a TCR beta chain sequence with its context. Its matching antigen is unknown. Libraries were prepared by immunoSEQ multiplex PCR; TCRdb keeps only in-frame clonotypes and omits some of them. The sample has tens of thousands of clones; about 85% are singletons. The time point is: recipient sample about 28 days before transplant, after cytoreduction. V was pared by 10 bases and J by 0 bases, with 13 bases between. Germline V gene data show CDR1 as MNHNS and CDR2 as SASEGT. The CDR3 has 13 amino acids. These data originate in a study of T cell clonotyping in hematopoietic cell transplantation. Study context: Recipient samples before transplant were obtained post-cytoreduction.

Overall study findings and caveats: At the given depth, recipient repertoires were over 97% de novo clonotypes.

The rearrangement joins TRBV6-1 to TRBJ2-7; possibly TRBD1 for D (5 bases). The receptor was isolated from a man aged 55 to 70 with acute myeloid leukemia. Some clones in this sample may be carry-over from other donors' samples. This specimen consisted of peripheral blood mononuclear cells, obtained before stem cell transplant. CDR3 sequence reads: CATHRQPSYEQYF. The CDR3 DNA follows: TGTGCCACCCACAGGCAGCCCTCCTACGAGCAGTACTTC.